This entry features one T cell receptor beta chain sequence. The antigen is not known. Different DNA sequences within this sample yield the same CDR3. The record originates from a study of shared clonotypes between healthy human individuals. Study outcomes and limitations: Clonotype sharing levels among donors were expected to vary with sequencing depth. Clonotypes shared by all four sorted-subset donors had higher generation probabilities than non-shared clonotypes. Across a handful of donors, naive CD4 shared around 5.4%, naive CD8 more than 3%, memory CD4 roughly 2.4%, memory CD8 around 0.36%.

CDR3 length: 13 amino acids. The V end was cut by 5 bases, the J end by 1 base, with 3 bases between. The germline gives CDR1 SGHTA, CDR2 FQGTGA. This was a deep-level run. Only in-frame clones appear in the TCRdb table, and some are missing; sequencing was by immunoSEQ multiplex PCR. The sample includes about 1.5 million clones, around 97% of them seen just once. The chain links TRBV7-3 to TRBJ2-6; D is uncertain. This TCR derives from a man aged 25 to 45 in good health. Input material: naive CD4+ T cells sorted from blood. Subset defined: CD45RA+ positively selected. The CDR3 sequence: CASSPSGANVLTF. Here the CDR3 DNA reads TGTGCCAGCAGCCCATCTGGGGCCAACGTCCTGACTTTC.